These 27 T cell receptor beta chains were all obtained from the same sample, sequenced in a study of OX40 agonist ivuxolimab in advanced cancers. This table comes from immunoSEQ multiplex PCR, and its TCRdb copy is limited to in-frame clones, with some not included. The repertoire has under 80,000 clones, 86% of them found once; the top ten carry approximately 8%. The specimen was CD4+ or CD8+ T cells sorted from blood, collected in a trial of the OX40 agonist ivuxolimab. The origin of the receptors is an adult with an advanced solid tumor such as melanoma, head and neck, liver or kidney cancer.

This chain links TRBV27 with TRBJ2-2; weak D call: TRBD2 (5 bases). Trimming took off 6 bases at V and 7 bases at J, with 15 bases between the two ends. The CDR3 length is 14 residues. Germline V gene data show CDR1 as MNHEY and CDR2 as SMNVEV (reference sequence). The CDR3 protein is CASRRALGSGELFF. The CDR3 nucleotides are TGTGCCAGCAGGCGGGCTCTAGGCAGCGGGGAGCTGTTTTTT.

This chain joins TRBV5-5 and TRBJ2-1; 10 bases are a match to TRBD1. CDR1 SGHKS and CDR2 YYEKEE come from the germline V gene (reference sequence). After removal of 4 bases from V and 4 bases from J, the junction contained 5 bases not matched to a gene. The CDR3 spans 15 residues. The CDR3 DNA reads TGTGCCAGCAGCCTGGGGACAGGGGTTTACAATGAGCAGTTCTTC. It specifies CASSLGTGVYNEQFF.

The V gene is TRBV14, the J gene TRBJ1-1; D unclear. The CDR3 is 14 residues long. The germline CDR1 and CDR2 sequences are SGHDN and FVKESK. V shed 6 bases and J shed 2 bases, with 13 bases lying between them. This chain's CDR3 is CASSLGRPNTEAFF. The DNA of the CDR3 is TGTGCCAGCAGTTTGGGGAGGCCCAACACTGAAGCTTTCTTT. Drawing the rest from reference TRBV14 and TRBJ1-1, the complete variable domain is EAGVTQFPSHSVIEKGQTVTLRCDPISGHDNLYWYRRVMGKEIKFLLHFVKESKQDESGMPNNRFLAERTGGTYSTLKVQPAELEDSGVYFCASSLGRPNTEAFFGQGTRLTVV.

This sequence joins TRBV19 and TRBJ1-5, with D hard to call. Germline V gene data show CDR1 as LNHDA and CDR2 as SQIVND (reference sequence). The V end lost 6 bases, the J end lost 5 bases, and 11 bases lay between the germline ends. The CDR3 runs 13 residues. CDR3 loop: CASSGRIYQPQHF. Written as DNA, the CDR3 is TGTGCCAGTAGCGGCAGAATCTATCAGCCCCAGCATTTT.

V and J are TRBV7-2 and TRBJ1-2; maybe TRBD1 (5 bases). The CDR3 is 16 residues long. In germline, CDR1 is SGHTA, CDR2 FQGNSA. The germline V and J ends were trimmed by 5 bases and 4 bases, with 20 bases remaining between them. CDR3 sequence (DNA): TGTGCCAGCAGCCCCACGGCGAGAGGGACCCCCTATGGCTACACCTTC. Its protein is CASSPTARGTPYGYTF. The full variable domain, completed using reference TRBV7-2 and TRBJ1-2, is GAGVSQSPSNKVTEKGKDVELRCDPISGHTALYWYRQSLGQGLEFLIYFQGNSAPDKSGLPSDRFSAERTGGSVSTLTIQRTQQEDSAVYLCASSPTARGTPYGYTFGSGTRLTVV.

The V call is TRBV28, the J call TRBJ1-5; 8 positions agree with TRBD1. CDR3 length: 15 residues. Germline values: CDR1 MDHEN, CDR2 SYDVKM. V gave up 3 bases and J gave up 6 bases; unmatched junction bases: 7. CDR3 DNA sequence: TGTGCCAGCAGTTTGGGCAGGGGGCGCGGTCAGCCCCAGCATTTT. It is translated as CASSLGRGRGQPQHF.

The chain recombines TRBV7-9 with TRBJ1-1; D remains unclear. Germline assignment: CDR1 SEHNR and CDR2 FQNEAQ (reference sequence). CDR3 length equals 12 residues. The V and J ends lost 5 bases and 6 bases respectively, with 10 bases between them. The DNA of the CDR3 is TGTGCCAGCAGCCAGAAGGGCCCTGAAGCTTTCTTT. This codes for CASSQKGPEAFF.

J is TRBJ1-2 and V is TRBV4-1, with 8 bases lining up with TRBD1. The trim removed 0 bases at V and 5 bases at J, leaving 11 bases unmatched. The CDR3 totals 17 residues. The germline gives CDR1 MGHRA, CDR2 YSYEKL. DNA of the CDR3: TGCGCCAGCAGCCAAGATCCAGGACAGGGTGAGGGATATGGCTACACCTTC. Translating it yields CASSQDPGQGEGYGYTF.

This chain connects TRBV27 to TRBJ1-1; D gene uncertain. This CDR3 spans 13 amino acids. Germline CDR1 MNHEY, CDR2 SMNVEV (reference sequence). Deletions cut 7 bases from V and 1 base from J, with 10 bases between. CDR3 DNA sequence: TGTGCCAGCACGCGGAGTGCGAACACTGAAGCTTTCTTT. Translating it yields CASTRSANTEAFF.

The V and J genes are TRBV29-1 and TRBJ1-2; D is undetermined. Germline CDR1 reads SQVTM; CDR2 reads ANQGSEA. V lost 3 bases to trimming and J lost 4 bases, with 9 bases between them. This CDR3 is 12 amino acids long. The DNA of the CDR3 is TGCAGCGTTGAGGGCCTCCTCTATGGCTACACCTTC. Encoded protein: CSVEGLLYGYTF. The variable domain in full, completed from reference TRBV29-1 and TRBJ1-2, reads SAVISQKPSRDICQRGTSLTIQCQVDSQVTMMFWYRQQPGQSLTLIATANQGSEATYESGFVIDKFPISRPNLTFSTLTVSNMSPEDSSIYLCSVEGLLYGYTFGSGTRLTVV.

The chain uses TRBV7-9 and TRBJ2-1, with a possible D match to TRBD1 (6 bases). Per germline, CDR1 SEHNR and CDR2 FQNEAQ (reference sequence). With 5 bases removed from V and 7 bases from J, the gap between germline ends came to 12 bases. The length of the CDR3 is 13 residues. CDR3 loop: CASSPGEWNEQFF. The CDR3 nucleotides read TGTGCCAGCAGCCCAGGGGAGTGGAATGAGCAGTTCTTC.

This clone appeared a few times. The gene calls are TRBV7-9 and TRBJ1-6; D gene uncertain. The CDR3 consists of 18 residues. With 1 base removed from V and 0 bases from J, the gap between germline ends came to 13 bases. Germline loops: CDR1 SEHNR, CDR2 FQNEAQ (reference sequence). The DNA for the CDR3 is TGTGCCAGCAGCTTAGGCGTCGGTTTAAGCTCCTATAATTCACCCCTCCACTTT. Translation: CASSLGVGLSSYNSPLHF.

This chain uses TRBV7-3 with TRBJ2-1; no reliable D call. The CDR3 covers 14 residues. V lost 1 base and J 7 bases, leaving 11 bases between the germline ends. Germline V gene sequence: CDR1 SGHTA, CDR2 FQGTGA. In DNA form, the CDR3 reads TGTGCCAGCAGCTTAAGTAGGGCAGGTAATGAGCAGTTCTTC. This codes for CASSLSRAGNEQFF.

Written as DNA, the CDR3 is TGTGCCAGCTCACCACCGGTTCTAGTAGACAATGAGCAGTTCTTC. Translating gives CASSPPVLVDNEQFF. The chain uses TRBV18 and TRBJ2-1; no clear D. There are 15 residues in the CDR3. Germline-derived CDR1 and CDR2 are KGHSH and LQKENI. V was cut by 0 bases and J by 5 bases, with 11 bases left in between.

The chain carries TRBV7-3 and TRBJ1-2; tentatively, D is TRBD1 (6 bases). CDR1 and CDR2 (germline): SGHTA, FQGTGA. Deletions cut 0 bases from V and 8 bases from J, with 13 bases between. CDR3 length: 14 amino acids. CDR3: CASSLTRLGGGYTF. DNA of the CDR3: TGTGCCAGCAGCTTAACTAGGCTCGGGGGCGGCTACACCTTC.

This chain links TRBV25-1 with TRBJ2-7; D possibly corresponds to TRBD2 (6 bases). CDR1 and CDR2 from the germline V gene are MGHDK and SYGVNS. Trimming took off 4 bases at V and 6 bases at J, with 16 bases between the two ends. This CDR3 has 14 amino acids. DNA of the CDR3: TGTGCCAGCAGTGCTGACGGGAGACTGACCGAGCAGTACTTC. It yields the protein CASSADGRLTEQYF.

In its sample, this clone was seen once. The CDR3 region is CASSPLGGLEQYF. The CDR3 DNA follows: TGTGCCAGCTCACCACTAGGGGGGTTAGAGCAGTACTTC. The rearrangement joins TRBV18 to TRBJ2-5, with D tentatively TRBD1 or TRBD2 (6 bases each). Germline V lookup: CDR1 KGHSH, CDR2 LQKENI. Trimming stripped 1 base from V and 11 bases from J, with 14 bases between. The CDR3 is 13 amino acids.

CDR3 nucleotide sequence: TGTGCCAGCAGTTATGAGGCAGGGGAAGGGGAGCTGTTTTTT. Its translation is CASSYEAGEGELFF. V and J are TRBV6-6 and TRBJ2-2; weak D call: TRBD1 (6 bases). The CDR3 has 14 residues. In germline, CDR1 is MNHNY, CDR2 SVGAGI (reference sequence). V lost 3 bases and J 8 bases, leaving 13 bases between the germline ends.

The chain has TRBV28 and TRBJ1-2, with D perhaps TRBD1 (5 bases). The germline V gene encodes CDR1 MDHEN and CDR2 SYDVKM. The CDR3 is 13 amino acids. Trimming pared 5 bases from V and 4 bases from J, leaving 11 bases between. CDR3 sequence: CASSKGDGYGYTF. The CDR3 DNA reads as TGTGCCAGCAGTAAAGGGGACGGCTATGGCTACACCTTC.

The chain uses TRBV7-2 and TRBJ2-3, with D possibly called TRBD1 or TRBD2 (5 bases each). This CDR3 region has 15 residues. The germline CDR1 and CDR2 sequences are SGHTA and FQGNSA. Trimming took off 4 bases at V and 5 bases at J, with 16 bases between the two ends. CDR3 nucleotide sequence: TGTGCCAGCAGCTCGGGACGGTTACGCGGAGATACGCAGTATTTT. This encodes CASSSGRLRGDTQYF.

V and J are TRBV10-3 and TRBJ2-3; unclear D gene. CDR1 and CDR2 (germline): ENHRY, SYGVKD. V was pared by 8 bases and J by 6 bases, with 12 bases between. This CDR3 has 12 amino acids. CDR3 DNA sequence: TGTGCCATCGGACCCTTTTTGGATACGCAGTATTTT. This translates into CAIGPFLDTQYF.

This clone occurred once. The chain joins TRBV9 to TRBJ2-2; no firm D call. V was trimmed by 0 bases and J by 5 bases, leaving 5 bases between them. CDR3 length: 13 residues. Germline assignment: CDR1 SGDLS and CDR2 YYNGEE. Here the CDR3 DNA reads TGTGCCAGCAGCGTAGGACGGACCGGGGAGCTGTTTTTT. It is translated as CASSVGRTGELFF.

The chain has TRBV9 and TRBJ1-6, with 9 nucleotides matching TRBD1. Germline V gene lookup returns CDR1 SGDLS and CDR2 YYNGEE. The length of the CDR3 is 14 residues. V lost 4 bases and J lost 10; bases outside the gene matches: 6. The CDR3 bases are TGTGCCAGCAGCACTCGGGACAGGGACTCACCCCTCCACTTT. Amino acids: CASSTRDRDSPLHF.

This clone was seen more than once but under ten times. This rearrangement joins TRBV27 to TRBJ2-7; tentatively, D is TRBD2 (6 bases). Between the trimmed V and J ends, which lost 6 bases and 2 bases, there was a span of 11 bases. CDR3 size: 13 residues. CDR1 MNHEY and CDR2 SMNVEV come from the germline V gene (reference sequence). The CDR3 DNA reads TGTGCCAGCAGCCGCGGGGCCACCTACGAGCAGTACTTC. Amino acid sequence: CASSRGATYEQYF.

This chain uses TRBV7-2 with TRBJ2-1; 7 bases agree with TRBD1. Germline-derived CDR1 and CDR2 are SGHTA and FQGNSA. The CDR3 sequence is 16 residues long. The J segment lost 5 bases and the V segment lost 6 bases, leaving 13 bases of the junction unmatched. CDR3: CASSFYTGQKDNEQFF. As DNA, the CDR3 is TGTGCCAGCAGTTTCTACACGGGACAGAAAGACAATGAGCAGTTCTTC.

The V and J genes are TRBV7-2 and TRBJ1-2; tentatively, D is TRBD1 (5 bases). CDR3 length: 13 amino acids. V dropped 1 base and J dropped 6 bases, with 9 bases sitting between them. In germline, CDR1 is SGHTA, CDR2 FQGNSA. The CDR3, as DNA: TGTGCCAGCAGCTTAGTCCCCAGGGATGGCTACACCTTC. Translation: CASSLVPRDGYTF.

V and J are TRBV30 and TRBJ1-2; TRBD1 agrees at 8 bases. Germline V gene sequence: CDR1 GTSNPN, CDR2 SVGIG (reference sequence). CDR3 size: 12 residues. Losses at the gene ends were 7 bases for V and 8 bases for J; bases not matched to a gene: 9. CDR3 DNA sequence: TGTGCCTCCCAGGGACAGGCCGGCGGCTACACCTTC. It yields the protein CASQGQAGGYTF.